The 7 T cell receptor beta chains below were found in one sample sequenced in a study of blood T cells in healthy people across ages. The second PCR ran about 6 to 11 cycles with a sample-barcoded 5' primer and J-beta primers. TCRdb re-derived calls from the 5' RACE reads in MiXCR, one entry per CDR3 protein. The table has 1.6 million or so distinct CDR3 sequences, about 31% seen once; the top ten hold approximately 10%. Sequencing was carried out using blood. All receptors come from a woman younger than 45 in good health.

The chain has TRBV4-2 and TRBJ2-1, with a tentative D call TRBD1 (6 bases). Germline assignment: CDR1 LGHNA and CDR2 YNFKEQ. The ends were cut back, 4 bases at V and 6 bases at J, with 13 bases in the middle. This CDR3 is built from 14 residues. CDR3 in amino acids: CASSRPAGANEQFF. The CDR3, as DNA: TGTGCCAGCAGCCGACCCGCAGGGGCCAATGAGCAGTTCTTC.

V and J are TRBV9 and TRBJ2-5, with D tentatively TRBD1 (5 bases). V lost 4 bases and J lost 4, with 14 bases in between. Germline loops: CDR1 SGDLS, CDR2 YYNGEE. This CDR3 region has 14 residues. CDR3 in amino acids: CASSPSGYRETQYF. The CDR3 DNA reads as TGTGCCAGCAGCCCCTCAGGGTATCGAGAGACCCAGTACTTC. Together with reference TRBV9 and TRBJ2-5, the CDR3 gives the full variable domain: DSGVTQTPKHLITATGQRVTLRCSPRSGDLSVYWYQQSLDQGLQFLIQYYNGEERAKGNILERFSAQQFPDLHSELNLSSLELGDSALYFCASSPSGYRETQYFGPGTRLLVL.

This sequence joins TRBV20-1 and TRBJ2-3, with a weak D call TRBD1 (5 bases). Trimming cost V 5 bases and J 0 bases, with 12 bases left between them. CDR1 is DFQATT, CDR2 SNEGSKA, per germline (reference sequence). The length of the CDR3 is 14 residues. The CDR3 here is CSAPDSGSTDTQYF. CDR3 nucleotides: TGCAGTGCTCCTGACAGTGGGAGCACAGATACGCAGTATTTT.

This clonotype was seen a few times. This chain joins TRBV5-1 and TRBJ2-7, with 7 positions matching TRBD2. V was clipped by 3 bases and J by 2 bases; unmatched bases: 5. Germline assignment: CDR1 SGHRS and CDR2 YFSETQ. The CDR3 runs to 14 residues. CDR3 amino acids: CASSWEGPTYEQYF. In nucleotides, the CDR3 is TGCGCCAGCAGCTGGGAGGGCCCGACCTACGAGCAGTACTTC.

This chain links TRBV7-9 with TRBJ2-5, with 14 bases that match TRBD2. Germline V gene sequence: CDR1 SEHNR, CDR2 FQNEAQ (reference sequence). V dropped 5 bases and J dropped 11; count of bases not matched to a gene: 13. This CDR3 has 16 amino acids. The CDR3 sequence: CASSRGGLAGANEQYF. Written as DNA, the CDR3 is TGTGCCAGCAGCCGGGGGGGACTAGCGGGAGCGAATGAGCAGTACTTC.

In its sample, this clonotype was seen a few times. V is TRBV5-1 and J is TRBJ2-5; TRBD2 matches at 9 bases. The CDR3 is 16 residues long. Trimming took 1 base from V and 1 from J; bases not matched to a gene: 5. CDR1 is SGHRS and CDR2 is YFSETQ in the germline V gene. CDR3 region: CASSLRSGGPQETQYF. The CDR3 coding sequence is TGCGCCAGCAGCTTGAGGAGCGGGGGGCCCCAAGAGACCCAGTACTTC.

This clonotype was seen repeatedly, ten times or more. The rearrangement uses TRBV20-1 and TRBJ2-1; D is possibly TRBD2 (6 bases). V dropped 4 bases and J dropped 6 bases, with 19 bases sitting between them. This CDR3 has 15 amino acids. The germline CDR1 and CDR2 sequences are DFQATT and SNEGSKA (reference sequence). The CDR3 sequence: CSANWVLSGGNEQFF. CDR3 nucleotide sequence: TGCAGTGCTAATTGGGTACTTAGCGGAGGCAATGAGCAGTTCTTC.